What follows are 8 T cell receptor beta chains derived from one specimen sequenced in a study of T cell clonality in common variable immunodeficiency. Overall study results and limits: Reportedly, TCR beta sequences from common variable immunodeficiency showed fewer deletions and N-nucleotide insertions.

The method was immunoSEQ multiplex PCR; TCRdb's version includes in-frame clones alone and lacks a portion of them. The repertoire consists of fewer than 40,000 clones, none detected only once. These TCRs are of unknown antigen specificity. Specimen: peripheral blood mononuclear cells. The receptors were sampled from a human donor with common variable immunodeficiency.

This clone occurred many times. The part of the CDR3 DNA that was read is TGTGCCAGCAGCTTAACGGCCAGACAGGGAAGTCAGCCC. Its translation: CASSLTARQGSQP. The full CDR3 reads CASSLTARQGSQPQHF. This sequence joins TRBV5-4 and TRBJ1-5; 7 nucleotides agree with TRBD1. The read terminates 3 residues ahead of where the CDR3 ends, so the germline J gene completes it. The germline CDR1 and CDR2 sequences are SGHNT and YYREEE (reference sequence). The CDR3 length is 16 residues. Trimming took 2 bases from V and 6 from J; bases not matched to a gene: 11. The whole variable domain, filled in from reference TRBV5-4 and TRBJ1-5, reads ETGVTQSPTHLIKTRGQQVTLRCSSQSGHNTVSWYQQALGQGPQFIFQYYREEENGRGNFPPRFSGLQFPNYSSELNVNALELDDSALYLCASSLTARQGSQPQHFGDGTRLSIL.

This clone was counted a few times. The CDR3 end lies 3 residues beyond the end of the read and is filled in from the germline J gene. The chain recombines TRBV7-9 with TRBJ1-5; 9 nucleotides align to TRBD1. The germline gives CDR1 SEHNR, CDR2 FQNEAQ (reference sequence). V shed 5 bases and J 3 bases; nucleotides not matched to a gene: 2. The CDR3 has 14 amino acids. CDR3 loop: CASSRQGVNQPQHF. The part of the CDR3 DNA that was read is TGTGCCAGCAGCCGACAGGGGGTCAATCAGCCC. Drawing the rest from reference TRBV7-9 and TRBJ1-5, the complete variable domain is DTGVSQNPRHKITKRGQNVTFRCDPISEHNRLYWYRQTLGQGPEFLTYFQNEAQLEKSRLLSDRFSAERPKGSFSTLEIQRTEQGDSAMYLCASSRQGVNQPQHFGDGTRLSIL.

This clone occurred a few times. The DNA ends 3 residues before the CDR3 does, and the rest of the CDR3 is filled in from the germline J gene. The chain combines TRBV2 with TRBJ2-3, with D perhaps TRBD2 (6 bases). CDR3 length equals 14 residues. Germline V gives CDR1 SNHLY, CDR2 FYNNEI. Between the trimmed V and J ends, which lost 7 bases and 0 bases, there was a span of 11 bases. The CDR3 region is CASKVAESTDTQYF. The sequenced CDR3 bases are TGTGCCAGCAAGGTAGCGGAGAGCACAGATACG. The whole variable domain, remainder taken from reference TRBV2 and TRBJ2-3, is EPEVTQTPSHQVTQMGQEVILRCVPISNHLYFYWYRQILGQKVEFLVSFYNNEISEKSEIFDDQFSVERPDGSNFTLKIRSTKLEDSAMYFCASKVAESTDTQYFGPGTRLTVL.

This clone has just a few counts. The read comes to an end 3 residues before the CDR3 does, leaving the germline J gene to fill in the end. The rearrangement links TRBV6-2 or TRBV6-3 to TRBJ1-1, with TRBD1 matching over 7 bases. Per the germline V gene, CDR1 is MNHEY and CDR2 is SVGEGT. The length of the CDR3 is 14 residues. The ends lost 2 bases at V and 3 bases at J; junction bases unmatched: 3. CDR3 sequence reads: CASSYGRGDTEAFF. The sequenced CDR3 bases are TGTGCCAGCAGTTACGGCAGGGGGGACACTGAA.

The table lists this clone with many counts. The read ends 3 residues early relative to the CDR3; the germline J gene fills the gap. J is TRBJ2-7 and V is TRBV7-8; weak D call: TRBD1 (6 bases). Germline V gene data show CDR1 as SGHVS and CDR2 as FQNEAQ. The length of the CDR3 is 14 residues. Trimming took off 5 bases at V and 4 bases at J, with 15 bases between the two ends. The CDR3 reads CASSAYTGLYEQYF. Incomplete CDR3 DNA: TGTGCCAGCAGCGCATACACAGGGCTTTACGAG.

A remark on this clone: The read finishes 3 residues shy of the CDR3 end, and the germline J gene is used to complete it. The chain carries TRBV11-3 and TRBJ2-1; 11 positions agree with TRBD2. The CDR3 is 14 residues long. Germline loops: CDR1 SGHNT, CDR2 YENEEA. With 3 bases clipped from V and 9 bases from J, the junction kept 4 bases outside the gene matches. Incomplete CDR3 DNA: TGTGCCAGCAGCTTGCAGACTAGCGGGATTGAG. It encodes CASSLQTSGIE. The entire CDR3 protein reads CASSLQTSGIEQFF.

There are a few counts of this clone. The read finishes 3 residues shy of the CDR3 end, and the germline J gene is used to complete it. The rearrangement links TRBV11-3 to TRBJ2-1; possible D gene TRBD2, 5 bases. Trimming removed 5 bases from V and 0 bases from J, with 11 bases in between. CDR1 and CDR2 (germline): SGHNT, YENEEA. The CDR3 runs to 15 residues. CDR3 amino acids: CASSLTTLSYNEQFF. CDR3 DNA (partial): TGTGCCAGCAGCCTGACTACTCTCTCCTACAATGAG.

This clone appeared a few times. The read terminates 3 residues before the CDR3 end, so the remaining end is supplied by the germline J gene. The genes are TRBV7-9 and TRBJ2-5, with 9 bases matching TRBD1. V dropped 3 bases and J dropped 5; count of bases not matched to a gene: 4. Germline V CDR1 and CDR2: SEHNR, FQNEAQ (reference sequence). This CDR3 has 14 amino acids. The CDR3: CASSFGTGRETQYF. The DNA read from the CDR3 is TGTGCCAGCAGCTTCGGGACAGGGAGGGAGACC.